These 14 T cell receptor beta chains came from one sample sequenced in a study of regulatory T cells in long-lasting Graves disease (dated by TCRdb to the early 2020s). Receptors were amplified or captured by multiplex PCR. These reads were obtained on an Illumina HiSeq 4000. CDR3 regions were amplified by Arm-PCR with iRepertoire HTBI primers to construct TCR beta libraries. TCRdb itself trimmed the public reads at Q25 with fastp, ran MiXCR and retained productive beta chains. Every distinct CDR3 protein forms one entry, paired with its most common genes and DNA. Here the sample has roughly 450,000 distinct CDR3 sequences; about 25% occur a single time. The ten largest clones add up to over 25% of the sample. Sample time point, as interpreted from the label and publication: persistent/refractory GD, antithyroid drugs over 5 years with positive TRAb. RNA was extracted from PBMCs in TRIzol for both TCR sequencing and RNA sequencing.

The material sequenced was peripheral blood mononuclear cells (PBMCs), taken when the disease was refractory, from a patient treated with antithyroid drugs. Receptors were obtained from a female donor with Graves disease.

The chain carries TRBV7-2 and TRBJ2-2, with D possibly matching TRBD2 (6 bases). This CDR3 comprises 16 residues. The V gene's germline CDR1 is SGHTA and CDR2 FQGNSA. V lost 1 base, J lost 3 bases, and 12 bases lay in between. The CDR3 DNA sequence: TGTGCCAGCAGCTTAGAGACTAGGTTCGACACCGGGGAGCTGTTTTTT. This codes for CASSLETRFDTGELFF.

This chain connects TRBV5-1 to TRBJ1-5; 7 nucleotides agree with TRBD1. J lost 2 bases, V lost 0 bases, and 2 bases had no gene match. The germline V gene has CDR1 SGHRS and CDR2 YFSETQ. The CDR3 length is 15 residues. The CDR3 nucleotides are TGCGCCAGCAGCTTGGGGGGACAGCGCAATCAGCCCCAGCATTTT. Translating it yields CASSLGGQRNQPQHF.

In its sample, this clonotype was seen many times. The V call is TRBV6-1, the J call TRBJ1-1, with no clear D. The germline V gene has CDR1 MNHNS and CDR2 SASEGT. Trimming shortened V by 2 bases and J by 2 bases, and 9 bases separated the two germline ends. CDR3 length: 14 residues. The CDR3 DNA sequence: TGTGCCAGCAGTGAATTCGGCGCCAACACTGAAGCTTTCTTT. The encoded protein is CASSEFGANTEAFF.

This clonotype was detected ten times or more. V usage is TRBV20-1 and J usage is TRBJ2-7; D gene ambiguous. The CDR3 is 12 residues long. The V gene lost 3 bases and the J gene lost 3 bases, with 9 bases spanning the gap. From germline, CDR1 is DFQATT and CDR2 SNEGSKA (reference sequence). CDR3: CSASGLYYEQYF. As DNA, the CDR3 is TGCAGTGCTAGTGGGCTTTACTACGAGCAGTACTTC.

The chain is built from TRBV10-1 and TRBJ2-2; TRBD2 aligns across 11 bases. The CDR3 length is 16 residues. Germline lookup yields CDR1 WNHNN and CDR2 SYGVQD (reference sequence). Trimming cost V 10 bases and J 13 bases; bases outside gene matches: 20. The CDR3 DNA reads as TGCGCCAACCCCGACCAGACTAGCGGGGACTTCATGTGGCTGTTTTTT. Its protein is CANPDQTSGDFMWLFF.

This clonotype was recorded many times. The chain recombines TRBV28 with TRBJ1-1; D is uncertain. CDR1 MDHEN and CDR2 SYDVKM come from the germline V gene. This CDR3 spans 15 amino acids. Trimming left V 7 bases short and J 2 bases short, with 17 bases between. The CDR3 loop is CASTQSRGGNTEAFF. The DNA for the CDR3 is TGTGCCAGCACCCAGTCTCGGGGAGGCAACACTGAAGCTTTCTTT.

This chain links TRBV6-6 with TRBJ2-2; 8 bases match TRBD2. After removal of 0 bases from V and 5 bases from J, the junction contained 5 bases not matched to a gene. This CDR3 region has 16 residues. Per the germline V gene, CDR1 is MNHNY and CDR2 is SVGAGI (reference sequence). The CDR3 DNA is TGTGCCAGCAGTTACTCGGCGGGGGGAGGGACCGGGGAGCTGTTTTTT. It encodes CASSYSAGGGTGELFF.

In the case of this clonotype: A single base separates this from a much larger clone, so it may be a read error. The rearrangement links TRBV6-2 or TRBV6-3 to TRBJ1-1; possible D gene TRBD1, 5 bases. This CDR3 spans 14 amino acids. Germline V gives CDR1 MNHEY, CDR2 SVGEGT. The CDR3 is CTSIIQAVNTEAFF. The CDR3, as DNA: TGTACCAGCATTATACAGGCGGTGAACACTGAAGCTTTCTTT.

The chain links TRBV9 to TRBJ1-5; 8 bases align to TRBD1. The V segment lost 3 bases and the J segment 1 base; nucleotides outside the gene matches: 3. The CDR3 runs 15 residues. Germline assignment: CDR1 SGDLS and CDR2 YYNGEE. The CDR3 DNA reads TGTGCCAGCAGCGCCCAGGGGGCGAGCAATCAGCCCCAGCATTTT. It encodes CASSAQGASNQPQHF.

This clonotype was observed a handful of times. The V and J genes are TRBV12-3 or TRBV12-4 and TRBJ2-1; 10 nucleotides agree with TRBD2. The J segment lost 7 bases and the V segment lost 10 bases, leaving 16 bases of the junction unmatched. There are 16 residues in the CDR3. CDR3 in DNA: TGTGCCACCCTTAACCCCATGCCTAGCGGGAGAAATGAGCAGTTCTTC. Its protein product is CATLNPMPSGRNEQFF.

The chain is built from TRBV5-1 and TRBJ2-7, with D perhaps TRBD1 or TRBD2 (5 bases each). This CDR3 has 15 residues. Germline V gene lookup returns CDR1 SGHRS and CDR2 YFSETQ. Trimming took 10 bases from V and 2 from J, leaving 22 bases between them. The DNA for the CDR3 is TGCGCCGGCCGACAAAGGAGAGGGGTGACCTACGAGCAGTACTTC. Its translation is CAGRQRRGVTYEQYF.

The chain combines TRBV14 with TRBJ1-2; 7 bases map to TRBD1. The CDR3 consists of 16 residues. Trimming took 0 bases from V and 8 from J; bases not matched to a gene: 12. Germline values: CDR1 SGHDN, CDR2 FVKESK. CDR3 region: CASSQEGFGRGDGYTF. The CDR3 nucleotides read TGTGCCAGCAGCCAAGAGGGATTCGGCAGGGGGGACGGCTACACCTTC.

There are a few counts of this clonotype. The rearrangement uses TRBV7-3 and TRBJ1-5, with D unclear. CDR3 length equals 13 residues. Trimming pared 8 bases from V and 6 bases from J, leaving 14 bases between. Germline V CDR1 and CDR2: SGHTA, FQGTGA. CDR3 in amino acids: CASRSITRQPQHF. The CDR3 DNA follows: TGTGCCAGCCGTTCCATAACCCGTCAGCCCCAGCATTTT.

This clonotype turned up a few times. The CDR3 nucleotides are TGTGCCAGCAGCCAGGGGGGAGGATCCTTCTACGAGCAGTACTTC. It yields the protein CASSQGGGSFYEQYF. The gene calls are TRBV7-2 and TRBJ2-7; tentative D call: TRBD1 (7 bases). This CDR3 is built from 15 residues. V was cut by 5 bases and J by 3 bases, with 17 bases left in between. Germline values: CDR1 SGHTA, CDR2 FQGNSA.